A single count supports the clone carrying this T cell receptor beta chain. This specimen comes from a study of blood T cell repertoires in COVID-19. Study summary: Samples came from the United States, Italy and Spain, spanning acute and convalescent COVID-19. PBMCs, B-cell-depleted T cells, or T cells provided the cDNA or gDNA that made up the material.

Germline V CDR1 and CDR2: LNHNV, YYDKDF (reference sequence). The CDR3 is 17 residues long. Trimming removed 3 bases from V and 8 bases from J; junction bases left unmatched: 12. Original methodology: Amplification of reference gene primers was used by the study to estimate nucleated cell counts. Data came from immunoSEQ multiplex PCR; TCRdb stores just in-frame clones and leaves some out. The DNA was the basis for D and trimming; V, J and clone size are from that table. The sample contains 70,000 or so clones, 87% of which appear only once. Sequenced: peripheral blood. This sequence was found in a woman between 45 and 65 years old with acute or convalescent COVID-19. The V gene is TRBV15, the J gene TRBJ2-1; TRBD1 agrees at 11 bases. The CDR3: CATSSDFPGQGGDEQFF. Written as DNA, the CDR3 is TGTGCCACCAGCAGTGACTTCCCGGGACAGGGGGGCGATGAGCAGTTCTTC.